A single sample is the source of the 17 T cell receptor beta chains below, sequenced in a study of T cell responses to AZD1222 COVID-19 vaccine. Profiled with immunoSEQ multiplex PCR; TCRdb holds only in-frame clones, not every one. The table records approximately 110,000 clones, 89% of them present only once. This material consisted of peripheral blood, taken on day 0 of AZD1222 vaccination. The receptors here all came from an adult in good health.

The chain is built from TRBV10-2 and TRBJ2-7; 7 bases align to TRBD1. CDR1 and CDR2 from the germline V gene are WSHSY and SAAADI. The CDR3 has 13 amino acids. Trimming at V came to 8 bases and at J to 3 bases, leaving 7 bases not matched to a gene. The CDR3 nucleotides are TGCGCCAGCCGGGACAGTTCCGACTACGAGCAGTACTTC. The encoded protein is CASRDSSDYEQYF.

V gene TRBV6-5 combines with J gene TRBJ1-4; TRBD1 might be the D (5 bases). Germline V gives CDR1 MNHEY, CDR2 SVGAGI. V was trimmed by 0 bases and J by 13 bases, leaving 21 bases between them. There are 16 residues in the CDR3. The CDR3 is CASSYSGGGGRGGLFF. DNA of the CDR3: TGTGCCAGCAGTTACTCCGGGGGGGGAGGACGAGGCGGACTGTTTTTT.

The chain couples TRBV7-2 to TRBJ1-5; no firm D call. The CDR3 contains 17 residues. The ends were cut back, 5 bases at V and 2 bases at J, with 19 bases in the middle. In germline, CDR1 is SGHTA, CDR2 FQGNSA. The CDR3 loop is CASSPSVGGVGNQPQHF. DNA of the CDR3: TGTGCCAGCAGCCCCAGCGTGGGAGGTGTGGGCAATCAGCCCCAGCATTTT. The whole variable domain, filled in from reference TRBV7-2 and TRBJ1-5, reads GAGVSQSPSNKVTEKGKDVELRCDPISGHTALYWYRQSLGQGLEFLIYFQGNSAPDKSGLPSDRFSAERTGGSVSTLTIQRTQQEDSAVYLCASSPSVGGVGNQPQHFGDGTRLSIL.

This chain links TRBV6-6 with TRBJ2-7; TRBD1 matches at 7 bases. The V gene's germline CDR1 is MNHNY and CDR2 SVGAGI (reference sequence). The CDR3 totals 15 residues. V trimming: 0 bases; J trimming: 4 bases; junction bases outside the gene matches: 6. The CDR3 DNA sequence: TGTGCCAGCAGTTACTCGGGGGACAGAGTATACGAGCAGTACTTC. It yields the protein CASSYSGDRVYEQYF.

The CDR3 sequence: CASSLGRGADTQYF. The CDR3 DNA follows: TGTGCCAGCAGTTTGGGCAGGGGAGCAGATACGCAGTATTTT. The chain uses TRBV28 and TRBJ2-3; D might be TRBD1 (6 bases). The CDR3 runs 14 residues. Trimming took off 3 bases at V and 4 bases at J, with 11 bases between the two ends. Germline CDR1 and CDR2: MDHEN and SYDVKM.

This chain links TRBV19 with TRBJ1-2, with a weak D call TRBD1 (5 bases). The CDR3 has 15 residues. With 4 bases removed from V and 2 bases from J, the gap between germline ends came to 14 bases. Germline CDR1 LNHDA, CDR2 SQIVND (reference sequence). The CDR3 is CASSNTGGTNYGYTF. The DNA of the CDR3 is TGTGCCAGTAGTAATACAGGTGGGACCAACTATGGCTACACCTTC. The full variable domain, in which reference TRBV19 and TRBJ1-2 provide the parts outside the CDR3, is DGGITQSPKYLFRKEGQNVTLSCEQNLNHDAMYWYRQDPGQGLRLIYYSQIVNDFQKGDIAEGYSVSREKKESFPLTVTSAQKNPTAFYLCASSNTGGTNYGYTFGSGTRLTVV.

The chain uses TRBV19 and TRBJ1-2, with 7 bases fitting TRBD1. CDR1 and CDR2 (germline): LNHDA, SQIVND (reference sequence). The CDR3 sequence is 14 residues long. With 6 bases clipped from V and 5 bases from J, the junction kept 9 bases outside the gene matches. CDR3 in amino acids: CASRTGQREYGYTF. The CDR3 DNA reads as TGTGCCAGTAGAACGGGACAGCGGGAATATGGCTACACCTTC.

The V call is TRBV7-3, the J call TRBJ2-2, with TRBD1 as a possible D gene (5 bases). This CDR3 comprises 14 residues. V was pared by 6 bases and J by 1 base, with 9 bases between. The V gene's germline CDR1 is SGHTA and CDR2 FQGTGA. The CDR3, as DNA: TGTGCCAGCAGGCTACAGGAGAACACCGGGGAGCTGTTTTTT. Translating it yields CASRLQENTGELFF.

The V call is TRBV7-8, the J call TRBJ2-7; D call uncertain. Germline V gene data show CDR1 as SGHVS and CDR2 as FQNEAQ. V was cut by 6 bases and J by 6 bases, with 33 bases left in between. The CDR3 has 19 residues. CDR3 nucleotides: TGTGCCAGCAGACCTAGGTTGGCAGAATCTGGCAAAGTCTTAGGCGAGCAGTACTTC. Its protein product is CASRPRLAESGKVLGEQYF.

CDR3 amino acids: CASSLGTGRTDTEAFF. The CDR3, as DNA: TGTGCCAGCAGCTTAGGGACAGGGAGGACGGACACTGAAGCTTTCTTT. The V and J genes are TRBV7-8 and TRBJ1-1, with 8 bases matching TRBD1. Germline trimming cut 1 base from V and 3 bases from J; bases unmatched to any gene: 7. CDR3 length: 16 amino acids. In germline, CDR1 is SGHVS, CDR2 FQNEAQ.

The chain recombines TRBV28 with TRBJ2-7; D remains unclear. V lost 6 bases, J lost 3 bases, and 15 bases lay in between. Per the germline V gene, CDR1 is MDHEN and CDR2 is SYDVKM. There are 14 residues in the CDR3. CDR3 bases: TGTGCCAGCAGACCATCCGACGGTAACTACGAGCAGTACTTC. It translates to CASRPSDGNYEQYF. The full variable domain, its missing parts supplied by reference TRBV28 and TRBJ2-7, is DVKVTQSSRYLVKRTGEKVFLECVQDMDHENMFWYRQDPGLGLRLIYFSYDVKMKEKGDIPEGYSVSREKKERFSLILESASTNQTSMYLCASRPSDGNYEQYFGPGTRLTVT.

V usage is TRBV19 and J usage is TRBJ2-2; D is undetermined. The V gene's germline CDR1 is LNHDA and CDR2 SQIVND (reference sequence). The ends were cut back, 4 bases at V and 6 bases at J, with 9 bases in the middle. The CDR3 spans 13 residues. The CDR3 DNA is TGTGCCAGTAGTACTTCCGGCGCCGGGGAGCTGTTTTTT. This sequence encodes CASSTSGAGELFF.

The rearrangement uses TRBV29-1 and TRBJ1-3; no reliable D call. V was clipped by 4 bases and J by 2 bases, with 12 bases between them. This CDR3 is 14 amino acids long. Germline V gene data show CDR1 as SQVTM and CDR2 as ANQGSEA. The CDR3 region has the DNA TGCAGCGTTGGAGATACCTCCACTGGAAACACCATATATTTT. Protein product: CSVGDTSTGNTIYF.

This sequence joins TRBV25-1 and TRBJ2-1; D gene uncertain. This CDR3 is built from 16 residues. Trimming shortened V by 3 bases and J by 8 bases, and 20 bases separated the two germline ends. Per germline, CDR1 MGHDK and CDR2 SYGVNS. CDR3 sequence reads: CASSDSSRPESDEQFF. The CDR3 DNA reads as TGTGCCAGCAGTGATAGTAGCCGGCCGGAGTCGGATGAGCAGTTCTTC.

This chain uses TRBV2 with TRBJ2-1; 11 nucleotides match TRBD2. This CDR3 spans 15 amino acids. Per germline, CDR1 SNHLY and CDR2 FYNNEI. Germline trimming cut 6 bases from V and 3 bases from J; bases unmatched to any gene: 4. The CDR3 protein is CASRKLAGDYNEQFF. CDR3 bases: TGTGCCAGCAGAAAACTAGCGGGGGACTACAATGAGCAGTTCTTC.

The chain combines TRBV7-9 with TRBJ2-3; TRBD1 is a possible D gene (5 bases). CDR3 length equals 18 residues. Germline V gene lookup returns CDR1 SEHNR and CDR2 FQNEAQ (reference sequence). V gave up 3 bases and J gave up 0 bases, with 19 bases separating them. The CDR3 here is CASSLLRDEITSTDTQYF. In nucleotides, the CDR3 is TGTGCCAGCAGCTTGCTCAGGGATGAGATTACAAGCACAGATACGCAGTATTTT. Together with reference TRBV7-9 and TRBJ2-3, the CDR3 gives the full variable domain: DTGVSQNPRHKITKRGQNVTFRCDPISEHNRLYWYRQTLGQGPEFLTYFQNEAQLEKSRLLSDRFSAERPKGSFSTLEIQRTEQGDSAMYLCASSLLRDEITSTDTQYFGPGTRLTVL.

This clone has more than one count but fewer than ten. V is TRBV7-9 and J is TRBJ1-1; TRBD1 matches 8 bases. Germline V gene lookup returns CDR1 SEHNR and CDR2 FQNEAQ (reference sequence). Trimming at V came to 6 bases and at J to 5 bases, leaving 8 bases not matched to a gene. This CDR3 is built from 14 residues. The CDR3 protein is CASRSEQGVTEAFF. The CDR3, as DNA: TGTGCCAGCAGATCAGAACAGGGGGTTACTGAAGCTTTCTTT.